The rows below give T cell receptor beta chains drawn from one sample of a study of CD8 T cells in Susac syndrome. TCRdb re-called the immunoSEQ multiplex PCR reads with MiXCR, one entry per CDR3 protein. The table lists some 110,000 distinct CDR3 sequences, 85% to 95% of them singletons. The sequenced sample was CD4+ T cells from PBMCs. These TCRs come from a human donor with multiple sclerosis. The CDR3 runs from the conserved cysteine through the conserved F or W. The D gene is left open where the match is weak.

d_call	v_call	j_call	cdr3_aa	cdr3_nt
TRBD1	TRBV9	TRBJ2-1	CASSVVDGTVQFF	TGTGCCAGCAGCGTAGTAGACGGGACAGTCCAGTTCTTC
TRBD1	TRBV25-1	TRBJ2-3	CASSEYRGPTDTQYF	TGTGCCAGCAGTGAATACAGGGGGCCCACAGATACGCAGTATTTT
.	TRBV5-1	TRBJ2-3	CASSFKDTQYF	TGCGCCAGCAGCTTTAAAGATACGCAGTATTTT
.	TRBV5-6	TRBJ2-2	CASSFVTTGELFF	TGTGCCAGCAGCTTCGTGACGACCGGGGAGCTGTTTTTT
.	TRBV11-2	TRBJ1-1	CASSTRDGVNTEAFF	TGTGCCAGCAGCACCAGGGACGGAGTCAACACTGAAGCTTTCTTT
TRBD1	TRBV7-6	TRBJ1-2	CASSFRTGGSDYGYTF	TGTGCCAGCAGCTTTCGCACAGGGGGCTCGGACTATGGCTACACCTTC
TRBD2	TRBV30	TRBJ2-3	CAWAAGGYTDTQYF	TGTGCCTGGGCGGCGGGGGGGTACACAGATACGCAGTATTTT
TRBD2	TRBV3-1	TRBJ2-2	CASTSRPLAGANTGELFF	TGTGCCAGCACCTCACGACCACTAGCGGGGGCGAACACCGGGGAGCTGTTTTTT
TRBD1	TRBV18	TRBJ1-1	CASSPLTGTVNTEAFF	TGTGCCAGCTCACCACTTACTGGGACAGTCAACACTGAAGCTTTCTTT
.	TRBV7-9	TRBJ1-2	CASSLEQVDYTF	TGTGCCAGCAGCTTAGAACAGGTGGACTACACCTTC